The entry below describes one T cell receptor beta chain. Losses at the gene ends were 3 bases for V and 0 bases for J; bases not matched to a gene: 1. This CDR3 comprises 14 residues. Germline CDR1 reads SGHRS; CDR2 reads YFSETQ. PCR involved 60 Vbeta and 13 Jbeta primers. Sequencing used immunoSEQ multiplex PCR; TCRdb keeps in-frame clones, though not all of them. The repertoire table contains roughly 100,000 clones. This sample was included in a study of cytomegalovirus exposure and HLA in healthy donors. The clonotype was recovered from a middle-aged man in good health and CMV-seronegative. The chain is built from TRBV5-1 and TRBJ1-1; 8 bases fit TRBD1. The sequenced material came from PBMCs. The DNA for the CDR3 is TGCGCCAGCAGCTGGACAGGGCTGAACACTGAAGCTTTCTTT. It translates to CASSWTGLNTEAFF.